The subject of this entry is one TCR beta chain. Its antigen is undetermined. The TCR beta profiling, which covered VDJ combination and CDR3 sequence, was carried out using genomic DNA as the template. TCRdb recomputed calls from the reads with MiXCR, one row per CDR3 protein. The sample holds about 100,000 distinct CDR3 sequences, 50% to 65% seen once. The CDR3 has 14 amino acids. Germline values: CDR1 LNHNV, CDR2 YYDKDF (reference sequence). The V end was cut by 1 base, the J end by 7 bases, with 13 bases between. The sample originates from a study of CD8+CD57+ T cells in acquired aplastic anemia. About the study: The DNA of sorted CD4+ and CD8+ cells averaged 3.2 ug. Roughly 11 million reads, on average, were obtained for CD4+ cells from healthy donors.

General study points: Any difference that existed in CD8+ Simpson's diversity between patients and controls was not significant.

Input material: sorted CD4+, CD8+, or CD8+CD57+ T cells (not recorded which) from PBMCs. The chain has TRBV15 and TRBJ1-2, with D possibly TRBD1 on 5 matching bases. This receptor was obtained from a human donor in good health, serving as a control. The DNA of the CDR3 is TGTGCCACCAGCAGAGCGAGAGGGCAGGGTGGCTACACCTTC. This codes for CATSRARGQGGYTF.